This record looks at one T cell receptor (beta chain) sequence and its context. The data stem from a study of blood T cell repertoires in COVID-19. About the research overall: Material from acute and convalescent COVID-19 was sourced from the United States, Italy and Spain. From T cells, B-cell-depleted T cells, or PBMCs came the material, which was cDNA or gDNA.

Sequenced by immunoSEQ multiplex PCR; TCRdb stores in-frame clones only, minus some. The sample records more than 400,000 clones, 75% to 90% being singletons. V shed 7 bases and J shed 3 bases, with 13 bases lying between them. Germline V gene sequence: CDR1 MNHNY, CDR2 SVGAGI (reference sequence). This CDR3 is 13 amino acids long. This TCR was recovered from a human donor in a cohort sampled during active COVID-19. V and J are TRBV6-6 and TRBJ2-7; tentative D call: TRBD1 (5 bases). The sample comprised peripheral blood. The CDR3 coding sequence is TGTGCCAGCAATGGAGACAGCCTCTACGAGCAGTACTTC. Its protein is CASNGDSLYEQYF.